The 20 T cell receptor beta chains reported below all come from one sample, sequenced in a study of identical twins. TCRdb analysed the 5' RACE reads with MiXCR anew, one entry per CDR3 protein. The sample has 1.5 million to 2 million distinct CDR3 sequences; more than 30% are singletons. Sequencing input: cord blood. These receptors all come from a newborn girl in good health.

The chain recombines TRBV29-1 with TRBJ2-7; D not certain. CDR1 is SQVTM, CDR2 ANQGSEA, per germline. The CDR3 totals 11 residues. V was pared by 5 bases and J by 2 bases, with 7 bases between. CDR3: CSVCNTYEQYF. Written as DNA, the CDR3 is TGCAGCGTTTGCAACACCTACGAGCAGTACTTC.

This clonotype was recorded a few times. The junction departs from the called germline gene at one end, perhaps through a read error. The chain recombines TRBV20-1 with TRBJ1-2; 8 bases agree with TRBD1. CDR1 and CDR2 (germline): DFQATT, SNEGSKA (reference sequence). The CDR3 sequence is 13 residues long. The CDR3 region has the DNA TGCAGTGCTAGGAATGGACAGGGCTATAGCTACACCTTC. Amino acid sequence: CSARNGQGYSYTF.

In the case of this clonotype: Possible read error: a much larger clone is one base away. J is TRBJ2-1 and V is TRBV7-6; the D gene is possibly TRBD2 (6 bases). This CDR3 is built from 15 residues. Per germline, CDR1 SGHVS and CDR2 FNYEAQ. CDR3 residues: CTSSLGDFPYNEQFF. In DNA form, the CDR3 reads TGTACCAGCAGCTTAGGGGACTTTCCTTACAATGAGCAGTTCTTC.

CDR3 residues: CASSPGDFSNQPQHF. The CDR3 DNA is TGCGCCAGCAGCCCCGGGGACTTTAGCAATCAGCCCCAGCATTTT. V is TRBV5-1 and J is TRBJ1-5, with a tentative D call TRBD1 (5 bases). V was pared by 4 bases and J by 0 bases, with 11 bases between. Germline CDR1 is SGHRS and CDR2 is YFSETQ. This CDR3 region has 15 residues.

This clonotype was seen at least ten times. The chain employs TRBV6-5 and TRBJ2-7, with 7 bases matching TRBD1. V was pared by 4 bases and J by 3 bases, with 3 bases of the junction left unmatched. The CDR3 covers 13 residues. Germline CDR1 and CDR2: MNHEY and SVGAGI. For the CDR3, the DNA is TGTGCCAGCAGTTCGACAGGGATCTACGAGCAGTACTTC. Translated, it gives CASSSTGIYEQYF.

This clonotype has only a few counts. The V gene is TRBV20-1, the J gene TRBJ1-6; D is possibly TRBD1 (5 bases). Deletions cut 1 base from V and 0 bases from J, with 13 bases between. CDR1 is DFQATT and CDR2 is SNEGSKA in the germline V gene (reference sequence). This CDR3 has 17 residues. CDR3 loop: CSARATELSSYNSPLHF. The CDR3 DNA is TGCAGTGCTAGAGCGACAGAGCTCAGCTCCTATAATTCACCCCTCCACTTT.

The rearrangement links TRBV14 to TRBJ2-7; D ambiguous. Germline V gene data show CDR1 as SGHDN and CDR2 as FVKESK. Trimming left V 8 bases short and J 2 bases short, with 19 bases between. The CDR3 totals 15 residues. The CDR3 loop is CASGLNPGSAYEQYF. CDR3 nucleotide sequence: TGTGCCAGCGGCCTGAACCCTGGATCAGCCTACGAGCAGTACTTC. The full variable domain, with the rest looked up from reference TRBV14 and TRBJ2-7, is EAGVTQFPSHSVIEKGQTVTLRCDPISGHDNLYWYRRVMGKEIKFLLHFVKESKQDESGMPNNRFLAERTGGTYSTLKVQPAELEDSGVYFCASGLNPGSAYEQYFGPGTRLTVT.

A few counts support this clonotype. V and J are TRBV6-1 and TRBJ2-7, with a tentative D call TRBD2 (5 bases). The germline V gene has CDR1 MNHNS and CDR2 SASEGT. CDR3 length: 12 residues. Trimming removed 6 bases from V and 3 bases from J, with 9 bases in between. The CDR3 reads CASRTRGYEQYF. The CDR3 DNA reads as TGTGCCAGCAGAACTAGAGGCTACGAGCAGTACTTC.

The rearrangement joins TRBV14 to TRBJ2-1; D is undetermined. There are 18 residues in the CDR3. Germline values: CDR1 SGHDN, CDR2 FVKESK. V was clipped by 4 bases and J by 0 bases, with 19 bases between them. CDR3 loop: CASSRVASHRVSYNEQFF. The CDR3 nucleotides are TGTGCCAGCAGCCGCGTAGCCTCCCATCGGGTCTCCTACAATGAGCAGTTCTTC. The variable domain in full, completed from reference TRBV14 and TRBJ2-1, reads EAGVTQFPSHSVIEKGQTVTLRCDPISGHDNLYWYRRVMGKEIKFLLHFVKESKQDESGMPNNRFLAERTGGTYSTLKVQPAELEDSGVYFCASSRVASHRVSYNEQFFGPGTRLTVL.

The chain carries TRBV6-6 and TRBJ1-5; TRBD1 aligns across 7 bases. Losses at the gene ends were 2 bases for V and 0 bases for J; bases not matched to a gene: 4. Per the germline V gene, CDR1 is MNHNY and CDR2 is SVGAGI (reference sequence). This CDR3 spans 16 amino acids. The CDR3 region has the DNA TGTGCCAGCAGTTACGGGACAGTCTATAGCAATCAGCCCCAGCATTTT. It specifies CASSYGTVYSNQPQHF.

Turning to this clonotype: One junction end does not reproduce the germline sequence, and a read error may be involved. The chain is built from TRBV5-6 and TRBJ2-7; the match to TRBD2 covers 12 bases. Germline values: CDR1 SGHDT, CDR2 YYEEEE. The CDR3 extends over 17 amino acids. The CDR3 sequence is CASNLWLAGGPTYEQYF. CDR3 DNA sequence: TGTGCCAGCAACTTGTGGCTAGCGGGAGGGCCAACCTACGAGCAGTACTTC.

The rearrangement joins TRBV20-1 to TRBJ2-5; 7 bases fit TRBD1. CDR1 and CDR2 from the germline V gene are DFQATT and SNEGSKA (reference sequence). With V trimmed by 0 bases and J by 0 bases, 10 bases remained unmatched. This CDR3 contains 17 residues. CDR3 DNA: TGCAGTGCTAGAGATTTTGGGCAGGGGGTACACCAAGAGACCCAGTACTTC. Its protein is CSARDFGQGVHQETQYF.

This clonotype came up a few times. This chain links TRBV2 with TRBJ2-3; 12 bases map to TRBD2. V trimming: 4 bases; J trimming: 9 bases; junction bases outside the gene matches: 5. There are 14 residues in the CDR3. Looked up from germline, CDR1 is SNHLY and CDR2 is FYNNEI. CDR3 nucleotide sequence: TGTGCCAGCAGTGCTAGCGGGGGGGCCACCACGCAGTATTTT. Translated, it gives CASSASGGATTQYF.

The rearrangement uses TRBV15 and TRBJ1-2; 8 bases map to TRBD1. After removal of 6 bases from V and 0 bases from J, the junction contained 6 bases not matched to a gene. CDR1 LNHNV and CDR2 YYDKDF come from the germline V gene (reference sequence). The CDR3 spans 15 residues. The CDR3 nucleotides read TGTGCCACCAGGGACAGGGACCAGTCTAACTATGGCTACACCTTC. Its translation: CATRDRDQSNYGYTF.

This clonotype turned up a few times. The V gene is TRBV4-1, the J gene TRBJ2-5; D may be TRBD2 (6 bases). With the DNA end fitting TRBJ2-7 better, the J assignment may be wrong. Germline lookup yields CDR1 MGHRA and CDR2 YSYEKL. This CDR3 is built from 16 residues. Written as DNA, the CDR3 is TGCGCCAGCAGCCAAGTCCTATGGGCAGGAGGGGACGAGCAGTACTTC. The encoded protein is CASSQVLWAGGDEQYF.

This clonotype appeared a few times. CDR3 region: CSARDRTSANNEQFF. CDR3 DNA sequence: TGCAGTGCTAGAGATAGGACTAGCGCAAACAATGAGCAGTTCTTC. The genes are TRBV20-1 and TRBJ2-1, with 9 bases that match TRBD2. The germline V gene encodes CDR1 DFQATT and CDR2 SNEGSKA (reference sequence). The CDR3 totals 15 residues. Losses at the gene ends were 0 bases for V and 5 bases for J; bases not matched to a gene: 5.

This clonotype was found a few times. The chain couples TRBV7-2 to TRBJ2-5; no firm D call. Trimming stripped 5 bases from V and 11 bases from J, with 21 bases between. This CDR3 contains 14 residues. Germline V gene data show CDR1 as SGHTA and CDR2 as FQGNSA. CDR3 loop: CASSASGPYNEQYF. CDR3 DNA: TGTGCCAGCAGCGCATCGGGCCCCTACAATGAGCAGTACTTC.

In this sample, this clonotype turned up many times. The rearrangement links TRBV27 to TRBJ1-1, with D possibly TRBD1 on 5 matching bases. There are 13 residues in the CDR3. The V gene's germline CDR1 is MNHEY and CDR2 SMNVEV (reference sequence). The V end was cut by 0 bases, the J end by 3 bases, with 5 bases between. The chain's CDR3 is CASSLSGDTEAFF. CDR3 nucleotide sequence: TGTGCCAGCAGTTTATCAGGGGACACTGAAGCTTTCTTT.

V usage is TRBV28 and J usage is TRBJ2-3, with a weak D call TRBD2 (6 bases). Germline CDR1 MDHEN, CDR2 SYDVKM. V was shortened by 5 bases and J by 3 bases, with 15 bases between the two germline ends. The CDR3 extends over 15 amino acids. CDR3 residues: CASSVSAGPTDTQYF. The DNA of the CDR3 is TGTGCCAGCAGTGTATCGGCGGGGCCGACAGATACGCAGTATTTT.

This clonotype has just a few counts. The chain uses TRBV4-1 and TRBJ2-7; 7 bases are shared with TRBD2. The CDR3 contains 15 residues. Looked up from germline, CDR1 is MGHRA and CDR2 is YSYEKL. The ends lost 4 bases at V and 2 bases at J; junction bases unmatched: 8. CDR3 loop: CASSPRPAGPYEQYF. CDR3 nucleotides: TGCGCCAGCAGCCCAAGGCCAGCGGGGCCCTACGAGCAGTACTTC.